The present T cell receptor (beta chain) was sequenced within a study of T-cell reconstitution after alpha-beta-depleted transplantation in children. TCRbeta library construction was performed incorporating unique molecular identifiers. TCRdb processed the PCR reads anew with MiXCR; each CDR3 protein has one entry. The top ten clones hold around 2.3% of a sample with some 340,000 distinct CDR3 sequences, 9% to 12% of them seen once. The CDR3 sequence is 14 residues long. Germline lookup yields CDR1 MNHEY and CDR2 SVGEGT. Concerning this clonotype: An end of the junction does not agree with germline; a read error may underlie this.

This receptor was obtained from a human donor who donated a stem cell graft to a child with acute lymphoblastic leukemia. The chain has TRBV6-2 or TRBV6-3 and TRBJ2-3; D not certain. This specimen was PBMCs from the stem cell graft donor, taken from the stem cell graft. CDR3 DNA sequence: TGTGCCAGCAGTTACTCTGATTCACTGGATACGCACTATTTT. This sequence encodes CASSYSDSLDTHYF.